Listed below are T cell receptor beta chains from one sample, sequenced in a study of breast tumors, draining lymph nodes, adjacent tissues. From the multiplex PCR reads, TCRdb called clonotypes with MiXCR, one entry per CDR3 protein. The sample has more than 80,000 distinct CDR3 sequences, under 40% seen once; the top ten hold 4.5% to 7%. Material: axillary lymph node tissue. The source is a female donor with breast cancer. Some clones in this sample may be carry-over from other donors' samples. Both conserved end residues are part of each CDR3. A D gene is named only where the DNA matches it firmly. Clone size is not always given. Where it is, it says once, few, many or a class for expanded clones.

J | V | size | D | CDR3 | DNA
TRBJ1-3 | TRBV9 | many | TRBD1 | CASSVSGGIDTIYF | TGTGCCAGCAGCGTATCAGGGGGCATCGACACCATATATTTT
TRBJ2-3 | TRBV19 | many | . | CASTSRSRGTDTQYF | TGTGCCAGTACCTCGCGGTCGCGGGGCACAGATACGCAGTATTTT
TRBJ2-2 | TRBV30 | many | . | CAWVSGHSTGELFF | TGTGCCTGGGTTTCGGGACACTCCACCGGGGAGCTGTTTTTT
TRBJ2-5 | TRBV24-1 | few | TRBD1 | CATSDTLTGSETQYF | TGTGCCACCAGTGATACCTTGACAGGGTCAGAGACCCAGTACTTC
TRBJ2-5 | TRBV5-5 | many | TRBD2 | CASSWALLAGFQETQYF | TGTGCCAGCAGCTGGGCCCTACTAGCGGGTTTTCAAGAGACCCAGTACTTC
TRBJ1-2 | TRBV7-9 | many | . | CASDEFNYGYTF | TGTGCCAGCGACGAATTTAACTATGGCTACACCTTC
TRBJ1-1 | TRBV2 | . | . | CASSVPDWGTEAFF | TGTGCCAGCAGTGTGCCAGACTGGGGCACTGAAGCTTTCTTT
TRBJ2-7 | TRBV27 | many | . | CASSPPGLQYEQYF | TGTGCCAGCAGTCCACCCGGGCTCCAGTACGAGCAGTACTTC
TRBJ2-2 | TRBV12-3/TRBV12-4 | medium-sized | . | CASSCPGGYGELFF | TGTGCCAGCAGTTGCCCAGGAGGGTACGGGGAGCTGTTTTTT
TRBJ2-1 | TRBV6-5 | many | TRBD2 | CATGLAGDNEQFF | TGTGCCACCGGACTAGCGGGAGACAATGAGCAGTTCTTC
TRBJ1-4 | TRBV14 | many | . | CASSHGVNEKLFF | TGTGCCAGCAGCCATGGGGTTAATGAAAAACTGTTTTTT
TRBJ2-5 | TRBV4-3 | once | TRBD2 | CASSQNKAGNQETQYF | TGCGCCAGCAGCCAAAACAAAGCGGGGAACCAAGAGACCCAGTACTTC
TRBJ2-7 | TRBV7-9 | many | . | CASSPRVGAYEQYF | TGTGCCAGCAGCCCAAGGGTCGGGGCCTACGAGCAGTACTTC
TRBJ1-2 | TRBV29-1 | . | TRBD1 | CSVAGQGIYGYTF | TGCAGCGTTGCTGGACAGGGTATCTATGGCTACACCTTC
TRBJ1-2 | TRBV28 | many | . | CASSLASLGGYTF | TGTGCCAGCAGCCTGGCCAGTCTTGGGGGCTACACCTTC
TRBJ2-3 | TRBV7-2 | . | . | CANIGSTDTQYF | TGTGCTAATATAGGGAGCACAGATACGCAGTATTTT
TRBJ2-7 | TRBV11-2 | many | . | CASSYSSPRNEQYF | TGTGCCAGCAGCTACTCTAGCCCAAGGAACGAGCAGTACTTC
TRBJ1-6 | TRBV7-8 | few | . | CASSLARPVNNSPLHF | TGTGCCAGCAGCTTAGCGCGGCCAGTTAATAATTCACCCCTCCACTTT
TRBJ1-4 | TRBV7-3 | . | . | CASSLYEGGGKEKLFF | TGTGCCAGCAGCTTATATGAGGGGGGCGGGAAGGAAAAACTGTTTTTT
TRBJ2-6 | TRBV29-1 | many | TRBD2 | CSVFQGVSGRSGNSGANVLTF | TGCAGCGTCTTTCAGGGGGTCAGCGGGAGGTCCGGGAACTCTGGGGCCAACGTCCTGACTTTC
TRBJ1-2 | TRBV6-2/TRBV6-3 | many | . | CASSHSRHDPNYGYTF | TGTGCCAGCAGTCACTCGAGACACGATCCTAACTATGGCTACACCTTC
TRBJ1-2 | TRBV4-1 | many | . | CASSQAGLDYYGYTF | TGCGCCAGCAGCCAAGCGGGCTTGGATTACTATGGCTACACCTTC
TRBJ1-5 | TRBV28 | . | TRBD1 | CASSFRTGAQPQHF | TGTGCCAGCAGTTTTAGGACAGGGGCTCAGCCCCAGCATTTT
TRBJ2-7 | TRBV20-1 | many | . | CSASEGRTYEQYF | TGCAGTGCCAGTGAGGGCAGAACCTACGAGCAGTACTTC
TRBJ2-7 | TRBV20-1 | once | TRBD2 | CSASGLAGATYEQYF | TGCAGTGCTTCGGGACTAGCGGGAGCGACCTACGAGCAGTACTTC
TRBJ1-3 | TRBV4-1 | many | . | CASSQWGPLADTIYF | TGCGCCAGCAGCCAATGGGGGCCCTTAGCGGACACCATATATTTT
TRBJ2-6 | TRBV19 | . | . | CASGMELRGAAGANVLTF | TGTGCCAGTGGTATGGAGTTACGGGGAGCTGCTGGGGCCAACGTCCTGACCTTC
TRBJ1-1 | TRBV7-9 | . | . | CASSLGSGGGTEAFF | TGTGCCAGCAGCTTAGGCTCAGGTGGGGGGACTGAAGCTTTCTTT
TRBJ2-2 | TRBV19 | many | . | CASHRQGETGELFF | TGTGCCAGTCACAGGCAAGGGGAAACCGGGGAGCTGTTTTTT
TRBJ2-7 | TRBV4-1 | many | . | CASSHPLGQDYEQYF | TGCGCCAGCAGCCACCCCCTCGGGCAGGACTACGAGCAGTACTTC
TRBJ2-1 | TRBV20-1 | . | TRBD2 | CSAREPSGYNEQFF | TGCAGTGCTAGAGAGCCTAGCGGATACAATGAGCAGTTCTTC
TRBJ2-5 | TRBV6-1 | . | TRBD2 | CASRPNQGGETQYF | TGTGCCAGCAGACCCAATCAGGGAGGGGAGACCCAGTACTTC
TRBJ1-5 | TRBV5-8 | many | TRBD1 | CASSLSGQGGQPQHF | TGTGCCAGCAGCTTGTCAGGACAGGGTGGTCAGCCCCAGCATTTT
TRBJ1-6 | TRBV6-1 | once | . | CASSDGSANSPLHF | TGTGCCAGCAGTGACGGGTCAGCTAATTCACCCCTCCACTTT